This TCR beta chain is from a study of cytomegalovirus exposure and HLA in healthy donors. Whole-study results and caveats: Data from an earlier analysis indicated that most TCR beta V segments were productive either about 87% or about 30% of the time. The majority of TCR sequences were rare, yet some public TCRs appeared in many donors.

This clone turned up a few times. Its antigen is still unknown. The primer mix had 60 Vbeta and 13 Jbeta primers. The method was immunoSEQ multiplex PCR; TCRdb's version includes in-frame clones alone and lacks a portion of them. In the table there are about 130,000 clones, 76% of which are singletons. The clonotype originates from a female donor in good health and CMV-seropositive. Sequenced sample: PBMCs.

The DNA of the CDR3 is TGTGCCAGCAGCTCAGAAAACATTCAGTACTTC. It specifies CASSSENIQYF. The J gene is TRBJ2-4, the V gene TRBV6-6; D not certain. V was trimmed by 6 bases and J by 5 bases, leaving 5 bases between them. The V gene's germline CDR1 is MNHNY and CDR2 SVGAGI (reference sequence). CDR3 length: 11 amino acids.